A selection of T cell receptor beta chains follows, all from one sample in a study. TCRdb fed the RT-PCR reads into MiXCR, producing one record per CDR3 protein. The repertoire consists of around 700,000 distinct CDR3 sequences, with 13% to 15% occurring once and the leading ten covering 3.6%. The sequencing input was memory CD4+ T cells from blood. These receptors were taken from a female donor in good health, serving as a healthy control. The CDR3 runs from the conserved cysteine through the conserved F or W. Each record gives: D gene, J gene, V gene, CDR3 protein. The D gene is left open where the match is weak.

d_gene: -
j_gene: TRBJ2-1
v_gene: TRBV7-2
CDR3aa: CASSPIGSGEWEQFF

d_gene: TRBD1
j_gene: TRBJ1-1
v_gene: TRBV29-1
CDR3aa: CSAGQGLRDTEAFF

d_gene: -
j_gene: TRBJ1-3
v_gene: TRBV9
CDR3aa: CASSPGSWGSGNTIYF

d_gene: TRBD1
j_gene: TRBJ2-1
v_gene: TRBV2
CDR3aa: CASSGGTASYNEQFF

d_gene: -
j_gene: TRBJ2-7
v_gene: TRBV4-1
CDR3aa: CASSLLPVEEQYF

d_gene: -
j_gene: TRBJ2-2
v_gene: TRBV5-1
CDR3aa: CASSLETIATGELFF

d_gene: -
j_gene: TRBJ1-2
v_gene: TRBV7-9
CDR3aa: CASSLNDYGYTF

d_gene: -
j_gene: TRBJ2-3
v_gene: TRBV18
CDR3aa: CASSPPPANTQYF

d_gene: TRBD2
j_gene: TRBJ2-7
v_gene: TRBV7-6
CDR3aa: CASSFGTSGTYEQYF

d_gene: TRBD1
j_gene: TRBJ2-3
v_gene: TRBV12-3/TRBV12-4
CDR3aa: CASSLSFGGQGTLQPGRSTDTQYF

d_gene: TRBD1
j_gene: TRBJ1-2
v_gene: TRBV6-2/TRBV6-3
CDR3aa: CASNRQGIYGYTF

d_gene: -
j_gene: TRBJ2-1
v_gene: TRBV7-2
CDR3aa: CASSLAPGWDEQFF

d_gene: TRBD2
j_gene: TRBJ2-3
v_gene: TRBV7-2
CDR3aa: CASSIDSSSGRAAQYF

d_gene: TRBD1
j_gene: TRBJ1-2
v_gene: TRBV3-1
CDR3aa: CASSQEGGQGYGYTF

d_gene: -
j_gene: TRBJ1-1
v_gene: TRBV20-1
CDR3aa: CSARSSGAWNTEAFF

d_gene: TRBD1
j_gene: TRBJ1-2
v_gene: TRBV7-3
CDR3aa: CASSLKGGAYGYTF

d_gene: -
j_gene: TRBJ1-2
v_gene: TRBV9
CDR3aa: CASSVSRTGRGYGYTF

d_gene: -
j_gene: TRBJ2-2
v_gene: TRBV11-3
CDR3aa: CASSSRLAGELFF

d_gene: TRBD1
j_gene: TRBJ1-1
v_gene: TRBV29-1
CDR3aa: CSVLAGGNTEAFF

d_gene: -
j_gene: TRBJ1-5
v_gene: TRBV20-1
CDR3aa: CSVPRHFDQPQHF

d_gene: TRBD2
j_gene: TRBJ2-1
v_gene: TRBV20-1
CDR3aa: CSARDTSGRVNEQFF

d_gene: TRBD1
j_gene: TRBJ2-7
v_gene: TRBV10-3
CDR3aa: CAISGGQGVYEQYF

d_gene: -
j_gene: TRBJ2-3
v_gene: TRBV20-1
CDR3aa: CSARDRNRGGLADTQYF

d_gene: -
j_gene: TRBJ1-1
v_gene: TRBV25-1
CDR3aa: CASSPLPGRGADTEAFF

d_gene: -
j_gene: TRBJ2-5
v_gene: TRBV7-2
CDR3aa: CASSPRVRGGETQYF

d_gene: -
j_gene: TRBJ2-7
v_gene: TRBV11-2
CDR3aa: CASSPEASAYSYEQYF

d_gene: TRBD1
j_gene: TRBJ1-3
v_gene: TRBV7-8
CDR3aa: CASSEDREYTIYF

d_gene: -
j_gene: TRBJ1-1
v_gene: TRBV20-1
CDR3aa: CSARALDRNTEAFF

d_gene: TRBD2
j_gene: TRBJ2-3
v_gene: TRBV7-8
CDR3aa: CASSRRTSGSSDTQYF

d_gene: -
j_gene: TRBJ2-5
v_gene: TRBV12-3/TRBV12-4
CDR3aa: CASSPLRGGLTETQYF

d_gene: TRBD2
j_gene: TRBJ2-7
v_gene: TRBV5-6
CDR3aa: CASSLGPAGEAYEQYF

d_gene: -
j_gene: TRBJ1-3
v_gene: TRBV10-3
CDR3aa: CAIWAGSSGNTIYF

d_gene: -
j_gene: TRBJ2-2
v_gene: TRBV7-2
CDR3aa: CASSPWTANTGELFF

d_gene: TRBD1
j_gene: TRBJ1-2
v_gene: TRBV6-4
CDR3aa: CASSDQTGGADGYTF

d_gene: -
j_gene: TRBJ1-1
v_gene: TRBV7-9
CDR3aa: CASSGLDTNTEAFF

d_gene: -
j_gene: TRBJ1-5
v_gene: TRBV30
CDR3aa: CAWSVTAGTSNQPQHF

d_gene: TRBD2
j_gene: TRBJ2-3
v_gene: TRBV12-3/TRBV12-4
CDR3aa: CASTGLAGGGGDTQYF

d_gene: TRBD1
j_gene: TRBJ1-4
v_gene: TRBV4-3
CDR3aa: CASSQDGRGGGEKLFF

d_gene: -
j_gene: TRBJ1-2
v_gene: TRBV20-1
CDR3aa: CSARAYQRVYGYTF

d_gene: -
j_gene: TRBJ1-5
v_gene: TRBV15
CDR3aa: CATSRDYREGQPQHF

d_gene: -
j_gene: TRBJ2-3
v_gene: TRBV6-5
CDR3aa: CASSSSGVGRASTDTQYF

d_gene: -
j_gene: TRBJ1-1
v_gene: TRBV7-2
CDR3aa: CASSLYGGGGTEAFF

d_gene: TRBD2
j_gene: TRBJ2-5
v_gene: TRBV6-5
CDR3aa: CASSYQTSDQETQYF

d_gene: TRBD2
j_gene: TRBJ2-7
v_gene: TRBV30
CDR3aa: CAWSETAGLAGGSYEQYF

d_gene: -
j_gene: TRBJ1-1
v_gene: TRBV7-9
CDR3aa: CASGTGGAREAFF

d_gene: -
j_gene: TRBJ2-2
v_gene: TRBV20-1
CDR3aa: CSASSTGYANTGELFF

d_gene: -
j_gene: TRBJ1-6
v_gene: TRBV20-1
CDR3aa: CSALAGTVNSPLHF

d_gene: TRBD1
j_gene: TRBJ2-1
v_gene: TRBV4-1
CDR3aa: CASSPPPGQSYNEQFF

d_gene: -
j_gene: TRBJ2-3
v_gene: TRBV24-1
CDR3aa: CATSDYTGQLDTQYF

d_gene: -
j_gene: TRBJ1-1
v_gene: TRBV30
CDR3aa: CAWSERVEAFF